The rows below give T cell receptor beta chains drawn from one sample of a study of T cell changes during pregnancy in multiple sclerosis. The data were produced by immunoSEQ multiplex PCR, yet TCRdb's version contains in-frame clones alone and is incomplete. The table shows around 30,000 clones, with approximately 87% occurring only once. Here the sequenced sample was CD8+ T cells from peripheral blood mononuclear cells, taken after pregnancy. Receptors were obtained from a female donor with multiple sclerosis, enrolled in a pregnancy study. Each CDR3 is given with its conserved first and last residue. A D gene is named only where the DNA matches it firmly. A clone size is listed for some rows: how often the clone was seen (once, few, many), or a class if it is expanded.

clone size	D gene	V gene	J gene	CDR3 protein	CDR3 DNA
large	-	TRBV14	TRBJ1-1	CASSRGGDWLGTEAFF	TGTGCCAGCAGCCGAGGGGGGGATTGGTTGGGAACTGAAGCTTTCTTT
-	TRBD1	TRBV4-1	TRBJ2-7	CASSQDPPQGAREYEQYF	TGCGCCAGCAGCCAAGATCCCCCACAGGGGGCCCGGGAGTACGAGCAGTACTTC
-	TRBD2	TRBV5-1	TRBJ2-1	CASTWTSGVGEQFF	TGCGCCAGCACCTGGACTAGCGGGGTGGGGGAGCAGTTCTTC
-	TRBD2	TRBV7-2	TRBJ2-3	CASSFTGGSADTQYF	TGTGCCAGCAGCTTCACGGGGGGTAGCGCAGATACGCAGTATTTT
-	-	TRBV13	TRBJ1-1	CASSLGASGQAFF	TGTGCCAGCAGCTTGGGGGCATCGGGCCAAGCTTTCTTT
medium-sized	TRBD2	TRBV9	TRBJ2-5	CASSAFSGGRETQYF	TGTGCCAGCAGCGCCTTTAGCGGGGGGAGGGAGACCCAGTACTTC
once	-	TRBV9	TRBJ1-1	CASSVVLGGNTEAFF	TGTGCCAGCAGCGTAGTCCTGGGGGGGAACACTGAAGCTTTCTTT
-	-	TRBV27	TRBJ1-2	CASSFLIGPIGTNYGYTF	TGTGCCAGCAGTTTTCTTATTGGGCCTATCGGGACAAACTATGGCTACACCTTC
-	-	TRBV4-3	TRBJ2-2	CASSQEGQTFTGELFF	TGCGCCAGCAGCCAAGAAGGACAGACTTTCACCGGGGAGCTGTTTTTT
-	-	TRBV5-6	TRBJ1-1	CASSLTPSEAFF	TGTGCCAGCAGCTTGACCCCCAGTGAAGCTTTCTTT
-	TRBD1	TRBV4-3	TRBJ1-4	CASSQATGTGDEKLFF	TGCGCCAGCAGCCAAGCCACCGGGACAGGAGATGAAAAACTGTTTTTT
-	TRBD2	TRBV10-3	TRBJ2-3	CAIGGGARDTQYF	TGTGCCATCGGCGGGGGGGCGCGAGATACGCAGTATTTT
-	-	TRBV5-6	TRBJ2-1	CASSLATARLQEQFF	TGTGCCAGCAGCTTAGCCACAGCCCGATTGCAGGAGCAGTTCTTC
-	-	TRBV11-2	TRBJ2-1	CASSLKLNNEQFF	TGTGCCAGCAGCTTGAAACTAAACAATGAGCAGTTCTTC
-	-	TRBV13	TRBJ2-1	CASSLRAGVYNEQFF	TGTGCCAGCAGCTTAAGGGCAGGGGTGTACAATGAGCAGTTCTTC
-	TRBD1	TRBV11-2	TRBJ2-2	CASSLPPGTGGTGELFF	TGTGCCAGCAGCTTGCCGCCGGGGACAGGGGGTACCGGGGAGCTGTTTTTT
-	-	TRBV15	TRBJ1-1	CATSLVRETEAFF	TGTGCCACCAGCCTGGTCAGGGAAACTGAAGCTTTCTTT
once	TRBD1	TRBV5-4	TRBJ2-7	CASSLVGTGVTSF	TGTGCCAGCAGCTTGGTAGGGACAGGGGTCACGAGCTTC
once	TRBD2	TRBV7-9	TRBJ2-3	CASSKRSGGGRGTQYF	TGTGCCAGCAGCAAAAGATCTGGCGGGGGGAGGGGTACGCAGTATTTT
-	TRBD1	TRBV7-9	TRBJ2-1	CASSLPIQGLPHNEQFF	TGTGCCAGCAGCTTACCCATACAGGGGCTACCCCACAATGAGCAGTTCTTC
-	-	TRBV7-9	TRBJ2-7	CASSSPRTYEQYF	TGTGCCAGCAGCTCTCCCCGTACCTACGAGCAGTACTTC
-	TRBD1	TRBV9	TRBJ1-2	CASSPHPGQGLRSDYGYTF	TGTGCCAGCAGCCCCCATCCGGGACAGGGACTTCGGTCGGACTATGGCTACACCTTC
-	-	TRBV2	TRBJ1-6	CASVGSSYNSPLHF	TGTGCCAGCGTAGGGAGCTCCTATAATTCACCCCTCCACTTT
-	-	TRBV5-6	TRBJ1-1	CASSLAQWNTEAFF	TGTGCCAGCAGCTTGGCCCAGTGGAACACTGAAGCTTTCTTT
-	-	TRBV13	TRBJ2-7	CASSSNTDSLRVGEQYF	TGTGCCAGCAGCTCAAATACGGACAGCCTCAGGGTGGGTGAGCAGTACTTC
-	TRBD2	TRBV5-6	TRBJ2-5	CASSPRGGETQYF	TGTGCCAGCAGCCCTCGGGGGGGAGAGACCCAGTACTTC
-	TRBD1	TRBV19	TRBJ1-5	CASRTGGFNQPQHF	TGTGCCAGTCGAACAGGGGGCTTTAATCAGCCCCAGCATTTT
-	-	TRBV4-2	TRBJ2-3	CASSQVLDTDTQYF	TGTGCCAGCAGCCAGGTTCTAGACACAGATACGCAGTATTTT
-	-	TRBV19	TRBJ2-6	CASSAYEGSGANVLTF	TGTGCCAGTAGTGCGTACGAGGGTTCTGGGGCCAACGTCCTGACTTTC
-	TRBD1	TRBV28	TRBJ2-2	CASSRIAWTGTGELFF	TGTGCCAGCAGTCGGATAGCCTGGACAGGGACCGGGGAGCTGTTTTTT
-	TRBD2	TRBV4-1	TRBJ2-1	CASSQRLAVYNEQFF	TGCGCCAGCAGCCAGCGACTAGCGGTGTACAATGAGCAGTTCTTC
-	TRBD1	TRBV5-4	TRBJ2-7	CASSLNRGVKHEQYF	TGTGCCAGCAGCTTGAACAGGGGGGTTAAGCACGAGCAGTACTTC
-	-	TRBV7-9	TRBJ2-1	CASRIPGGDPYNEQFF	TGTGCCAGCAGAATCCCCGGAGGGGACCCCTACAATGAGCAGTTCTTC
-	-	TRBV4-3	TRBJ1-1	CASSQTISAWRDTEAFF	TGCGCCAGCAGCCAAACAATTTCGGCGTGGAGGGACACTGAAGCTTTCTTT
-	TRBD1	TRBV7-8	TRBJ1-2	CASSLSAAVRGASNYGYTF	TGTGCCAGCAGCTTATCTGCGGCGGTCAGGGGGGCATCTAACTATGGCTACACCTTC
-	TRBD2	TRBV13	TRBJ2-3	CASSPSGGAADTQYF	TGTGCCAGCAGTCCCAGCGGGGGGGCCGCAGATACGCAGTATTTT
once	TRBD2	TRBV7-9	TRBJ2-2	CASSPWQGLDTGELFF	TGTGCCAGCAGCCCTTGGCAGGGACTAGACACCGGGGAGCTGTTTTTT
-	TRBD2	TRBV11-2	TRBJ2-3	CASSSPRALAGGAYTQYF	TGTGCCAGCAGCTCACCACGTGCCCTAGCGGGGGGGGCTTATACGCAGTATTTT
-	-	TRBV12-5	TRBJ2-3	CASGLNRIKYADTQYF	TGTGCTAGTGGTTTGAACAGGATCAAGTACGCAGATACGCAGTATTTT
-	-	TRBV5-6	TRBJ2-7	CASSLGSGKQYF	TGTGCCAGCAGCTTGGGATCAGGGAAGCAGTACTTC
-	-	TRBV4-3	TRBJ2-7	CASSRDERSEQYF	TGCGCCAGCAGCCGCGACGAGAGGTCCGAGCAGTACTTC
-	-	TRBV2	TRBJ1-3	CASTSYFSGNTIYF	TGTGCCAGCACGAGCTACTTCTCTGGAAACACCATATATTTT
-	-	TRBV27	TRBJ1-1	CASSPQGSQNTEAFF	TGTGCCAGCAGCCCTCAGGGATCCCAGAACACTGAAGCTTTCTTT
-	TRBD2	TRBV7-6	TRBJ2-2	CASSLILAGGGTGELFF	TGTGCCAGCAGCCTAATTCTAGCGGGGGGTGGCACCGGGGAGCTGTTTTTT
-	TRBD1	TRBV12-5	TRBJ2-7	CASGSFTGTGPGEQYF	TGTGCTAGTGGTTCCTTTACCGGGACAGGGCCCGGGGAGCAGTACTTC
-	-	TRBV28	TRBJ1-4	CASSSTGSLDEKLFF	TGTGCCAGCAGTTCTACAGGGTCCCTGGATGAAAAACTGTTTTTT
-	-	TRBV6-5	TRBJ1-6	CASSWGGGGPSPLHF	TGTGCCAGCAGCTGGGGAGGGGGGGGTCCCTCACCCCTCCACTTT
-	TRBD2	TRBV15	TRBJ2-7	CATSREGTSGGVDYEQYF	TGTGCCACCAGCAGAGAAGGAACTAGCGGGGGGGTCGACTACGAGCAGTACTTC
-	TRBD1	TRBV6-5	TRBJ2-2	CASSYWDRHTGELFF	TGTGCCAGCAGTTACTGGGACAGACACACCGGGGAGCTGTTTTTT
-	TRBD1	TRBV4-1	TRBJ1-5	CASSPRDRNQPQHF	TGCGCCAGCAGCCCGCGGGACAGAAATCAGCCCCAGCATTTT
once	-	TRBV5-5	TRBJ2-7	CASSFSPGYEQYF	TGTGCCAGCAGCTTTAGTCCAGGCTACGAGCAGTACTTC
-	-	TRBV19	TRBJ1-1	CASNEQVGTSGTEAFF	TGTGCCAGTAACGAACAGGTTGGGACATCGGGCACTGAAGCTTTCTTT
-	-	TRBV6-5	TRBJ2-7	CASSYSTPSSYEQYF	TGTGCCAGCAGTTACTCGACTCCTAGCTCCTACGAGCAGTACTTC
-	-	TRBV10-1	TRBJ2-1	CASSESQGSEQFF	TGCGCCAGCAGTGAGTCTCAGGGTAGTGAGCAGTTCTTC